This entry lists 26 T cell receptor beta chains sequenced from one sample in a study of shared clonotypes between healthy human individuals. Profiling relied on immunoSEQ multiplex PCR, and the TCRdb table lists in-frame clones only, not all of them. The data show around 240,000 clones, 60% to 70% seen once. Specimen: memory CD4+ T cells sorted from blood. The subset: CD45RA-negative fraction. The receptors shown here come from a man aged 25 to 40 in good health.

CDR3 coding DNA: TGTGCCAGCAGCTTAAGGGAGACTAGCGGGAGGGCCAGTCCCTACGAGCAGTACTTC. Translated: CASSLRETSGRASPYEQYF. V gene TRBV7-2 combines with J gene TRBJ2-7; 14 bases fit TRBD2. V lost 2 bases, J lost 2 bases, and 11 bases stayed unmatched. In germline, CDR1 is SGHTA, CDR2 FQGNSA. The CDR3 contains 19 residues.

V is TRBV11-3 and J is TRBJ2-2, with 12 bases that match TRBD2. J lost 0 bases, V lost 5 bases, and 1 base had no gene match. Germline V CDR1 and CDR2: SGHNT, YENEEA. The CDR3 sequence is 16 residues long. CDR3 region: CASSLAGGPNTGELFF. Here the CDR3 DNA reads TGTGCCAGCAGCCTAGCGGGAGGGCCGAACACCGGGGAGCTGTTTTTT.

This clone has a handful of counts. The V gene is TRBV7-6, the J gene TRBJ2-7; 11 bases match TRBD1. The CDR3 length is 15 residues. The V segment lost 1 base and the J segment 6 bases; nucleotides outside the gene matches: 5. The germline CDR1 and CDR2 sequences are SGHVS and FNYEAQ. The CDR3 DNA sequence: TGTGCCAGCAGCTTAGGGACAGGGGGCTCCGGCGAGCAGTACTTC. Residues: CASSLGTGGSGEQYF.

V is TRBV5-1 and J is TRBJ2-1; perhaps TRBD1 as D (7 bases). V shed 5 bases and J shed 2 bases, with 11 bases lying between them. Germline loops: CDR1 SGHRS, CDR2 YFSETQ. The CDR3 covers 14 residues. DNA for the CDR3: TGCGCCAGCAGGGGCGGGACAGCCTACAATGAGCAGTTCTTC. Amino acid sequence: CASRGGTAYNEQFF.

This clone was seen more than once but under ten times. This rearrangement joins TRBV5-1 to TRBJ1-4; 7 bases are shared with TRBD1. This CDR3 comprises 15 residues. CDR1 and CDR2 from the germline V gene are SGHRS and YFSETQ. The V and J ends lost 3 bases and 5 bases, in that order; junction bases with no gene match: 7. CDR3 bases: TGCGCCAGCAGCTCGCGGACAGGTCTGAATGAAAAACTGTTTTTT. It is translated as CASSSRTGLNEKLFF.

Comment on this clone: In the same sample, other DNA sequences code for this CDR3. The J gene is TRBJ1-2, the V gene TRBV14; D is undetermined. The CDR3 sequence is 14 residues long. Deletions cut 1 base from V and 4 bases from J, with 10 bases between. Germline loops: CDR1 SGHDN, CDR2 FVKESK. CDR3 residues: CASSQGGVGYGYTF. The CDR3 DNA reads as TGTGCCAGCAGCCAAGGGGGTGTTGGCTATGGCTACACCTTC. The entire variable domain, with the rest obtained from reference TRBV14 and TRBJ1-2, is as follows: EAGVTQFPSHSVIEKGQTVTLRCDPISGHDNLYWYRRVMGKEIKFLLHFVKESKQDESGMPNNRFLAERTGGTYSTLKVQPAELEDSGVYFCASSQGGVGYGYTFGSGTRLTVV.

V and J are TRBV29-1 and TRBJ1-1, with D unclear. Germline V gene sequence: CDR1 SQVTM, CDR2 ANQGSEA. This CDR3 comprises 13 residues. The germline V and J ends were trimmed by 5 bases and 4 bases, with 14 bases remaining between them. CDR3: CSVSLSGPTEAFF. In DNA form, the CDR3 reads TGCAGCGTTTCCCTCAGTGGGCCCACTGAAGCTTTCTTT.

The chain has TRBV30 and TRBJ1-3, with D possibly being TRBD1 (6 bases). The CDR3 length is 14 residues. V lost 0 bases and J 8 bases, leaving 14 bases between the germline ends. CDR1 is GTSNPN, CDR2 SVGIG, per germline (reference sequence). DNA of the CDR3: TGTGCCTGGAGTGTAGAGGGACAAGGATACACCATATATTTT. Translating it yields CAWSVEGQGYTIYF.

This chain joins TRBV5-1 and TRBJ2-5; 10 bases align to TRBD2. This CDR3 spans 15 amino acids. Per germline, CDR1 SGHRS and CDR2 YFSETQ. With 1 base clipped from V and 3 bases from J, the junction kept 3 bases outside the gene matches. The CDR3 here is CASSLFLAGEETQYF. CDR3 in DNA: TGCGCCAGCAGCTTGTTTCTAGCGGGAGAAGAGACCCAGTACTTC.

This chain connects TRBV9 to TRBJ2-1; D perhaps matches TRBD2 (5 bases). This CDR3 is 19 amino acids long. V lost 1 base and J lost 8, with 28 bases in between. Germline V gene sequence: CDR1 SGDLS, CDR2 YYNGEE. The CDR3, as DNA: TGTGCCAGCAGCGTAACCCCCCAGCGTGTGCGGGCCGGCCCCCATGAGCAGTTCTTC. Its translation: CASSVTPQRVRAGPHEQFF.

A few counts support this clone. The chain recombines TRBV7-8 with TRBJ2-1, with a possible D match to TRBD2 (6 bases). Germline V gene lookup returns CDR1 SGHVS and CDR2 FQNEAQ. V lost 3 bases and J lost 4, with 16 bases in between. The CDR3 extends over 16 amino acids. DNA for the CDR3: TGTGCCAGCAGCTTTTACCGTGTAGCGGCATACAATGAGCAGTTCTTC. This translates into CASSFYRVAAYNEQFF.

The V and J genes are TRBV5-8 and TRBJ2-7, with 9 bases that match TRBD1. Per the germline V gene, CDR1 is SGHTS and CDR2 is YDEGEE. This CDR3 is built from 16 residues. V trimming: 2 bases; J trimming: 1 base; junction bases outside the gene matches: 7. The DNA for the CDR3 is TGTGCCAGCAGCTTTTGGGGCGGGACAGGGTCCTACGAGCAGTACTTC. Protein: CASSFWGGTGSYEQYF.

J is TRBJ2-3 and V is TRBV6-1; D not certain. The V gene's germline CDR1 is MNHNS and CDR2 SASEGT. The CDR3 length is 15 residues. V lost 1 base to trimming and J lost 0 bases, with 8 bases between them. DNA for the CDR3: TGTGCCAGCAGTGAAGTTCCCACCAGCACAGATACGCAGTATTTT. Translation: CASSEVPTSTDTQYF.

The rearrangement joins TRBV29-1 to TRBJ2-1, with D tentatively TRBD1 (5 bases). Trimming took off 4 bases at V and 8 bases at J, with 9 bases between the two ends. The CDR3 contains 11 residues. The germline CDR1 and CDR2 sequences are SQVTM and ANQGSEA. The CDR3 loop is CSVGWGDEQFF. CDR3 DNA: TGCAGCGTTGGTTGGGGCGATGAGCAGTTCTTC.

Comments on this clone: The sample contains more than one DNA sequence encoding this CDR3. This chain links TRBV11-2 with TRBJ2-1, with 7 bases lining up with TRBD1. The J segment lost 2 bases and the V segment lost 1 base, leaving 2 bases of the junction unmatched. The CDR3 has 15 amino acids. Germline loops: CDR1 SGHAT, CDR2 FQNNGV. The CDR3 DNA reads as TGTGCCAGCAGCTTAGGGACAGGCCCCTACAATGAGCAGTTCTTC. It is translated as CASSLGTGPYNEQFF.

As for this clone: A much larger clone differs by one base, so this may be a read error. V gene TRBV7-6 combines with J gene TRBJ2-3; 9 bases map to TRBD2. Trimming at V came to 1 base and at J to 1 base, leaving 0 bases not matched to a gene. The CDR3 runs to 15 residues. CDR1 SGHVS and CDR2 FNYEAQ come from the germline V gene. The CDR3 reads CASSLGTSGTDTQYF. DNA of the CDR3: TGTGCCAGCAGCTTAGGGACTAGCGGCACAGATACGCAGTATTTT.

This clone was found many times. The V call is TRBV4-1, the J call TRBJ2-2; D is unclear. The ends were cut back, 3 bases at V and 4 bases at J, with 15 bases in the middle. Germline CDR1 and CDR2: MGHRA and YSYEKL. The CDR3 contains 16 residues. The CDR3 here is CASSQLDLISTGELFF. CDR3 coding DNA: TGCGCCAGCAGCCAGCTGGACCTAATCAGCACCGGGGAGCTGTTTTTT.

This rearrangement joins TRBV7-9 to TRBJ2-5; TRBD1 agrees at 7 bases. V was clipped by 5 bases and J by 4 bases; unmatched bases: 7. Germline V gene sequence: CDR1 SEHNR, CDR2 FQNEAQ (reference sequence). CDR3 size: 14 residues. Written as DNA, the CDR3 is TGTGCCAGCAGCCCGAGGGGGCTTGGAGAGACCCAGTACTTC. Protein product: CASSPRGLGETQYF.

The chain carries TRBV6-5 and TRBJ2-3; D may be TRBD2 (6 bases). This CDR3 is built from 14 residues. The V gene's germline CDR1 is MNHEY and CDR2 SVGAGI. V gave up 5 bases and J gave up 0 bases, with 9 bases separating them. The CDR3 region is CASSQRVSTDTQYF. The CDR3 DNA follows: TGTGCCAGCAGTCAGCGGGTTAGCACAGATACGCAGTATTTT.

In this sample, this clone turned up a few times. The genes are TRBV28 and TRBJ2-1, with 9 bases that match TRBD2. Per germline, CDR1 MDHEN and CDR2 SYDVKM. The CDR3 runs 15 residues. V shed 5 bases and J 11 bases; nucleotides not matched to a gene: 13. The CDR3 sequence: CASSRSGTSISQQFF. The DNA of the CDR3 is TGTGCCAGCAGTCGATCCGGGACTAGCATTTCCCAGCAGTTCTTC.

The chain's CDR3 is CASSRTGTAEAFF. The CDR3 DNA is TGTGCCAGCAGCCGTACAGGGACAGCTGAAGCTTTCTTT. V gene TRBV7-9 combines with J gene TRBJ1-1, with 7 bases fitting TRBD1. In germline, CDR1 is SEHNR, CDR2 FQNEAQ (reference sequence). The CDR3 has 13 residues. Losses at the gene ends were 5 bases for V and 6 bases for J; bases not matched to a gene: 6.

The J gene is TRBJ1-4, the V gene TRBV5-1, with 7 bases fitting TRBD1. V shed 6 bases, J shed 2 bases, and the junction held 4 bases outside the gene matches. The CDR3 spans 14 residues. Germline-derived CDR1 and CDR2 are SGHRS and YFSETQ. This CDR3 is CASNSTGTNEKLFF. The CDR3 coding sequence is TGCGCCAGCAACTCGACAGGGACTAATGAAAAACTGTTTTTT. The variable domain in full, completed from reference TRBV5-1 and TRBJ1-4, reads KAGVTQTPRYLIKTRGQQVTLSCSPISGHRSVSWYQQTPGQGLQFLFEYFSETQRNKGNFPGRFSGRQFSNSRSEMNVSTLELGDSALYLCASNSTGTNEKLFFGSGTQLSVL.

V gene TRBV25-1 combines with J gene TRBJ2-1; the match to TRBD2 covers 11 bases. Germline loops: CDR1 MGHDK, CDR2 SYGVNS. This CDR3 contains 14 residues. Trimming took 3 bases from V and 7 from J; bases not matched to a gene: 2. In DNA form, the CDR3 reads TGTGCCAGCAGTGACCGACTAGCGGGAAATGAGCAGTTCTTC. Amino acids: CASSDRLAGNEQFF.

Here the CDR3 DNA reads TGTGCCACCAGCAGAGATGGGTGGAGGGGCACTGAAGCTTTCTTT. Residues: CATSRDGWRGTEAFF. The V gene is TRBV15, the J gene TRBJ1-1; the D gene is possibly TRBD1 (5 bases). V shed 0 bases and J shed 4 bases, with 12 bases lying between them. The CDR3 sequence is 15 residues long. The V gene's germline CDR1 is LNHNV and CDR2 YYDKDF (reference sequence).

The rearrangement uses TRBV11-2 and TRBJ2-7, with D unclear. Trimming cost V 0 bases and J 2 bases, with 8 bases left between them. The CDR3 spans 14 residues. Germline V gene data show CDR1 as SGHAT and CDR2 as FQNNGV. CDR3 region: CASSLDGNPYEQYF. Here the CDR3 DNA reads TGTGCCAGCAGCTTAGATGGGAACCCCTACGAGCAGTACTTC.

The chain is built from TRBV4-1 and TRBJ2-3, with 7 bases identical to TRBD1. The CDR3 totals 14 residues. V lost 6 bases to trimming and J lost 1 base; unmatched junction nucleotides: 4. Germline assignment: CDR1 MGHRA and CDR2 YSYEKL. The CDR3: CASRTQGGTDTQYF. The DNA for the CDR3 is TGCGCCAGCAGAACTCAGGGGGGCACAGATACGCAGTATTTT.